This T cell receptor beta chain was documented in a study of T-cell reconstitution after alpha-beta-depleted transplantation in children. As concerns this clonotype: Its specificity is not known. A much bigger clone sits one base away, suggesting this may be a read error.

Overall study results and limits: Reported findings indicate that, about two months after transplant, alpha-beta T cells came from several hundred expanded clones, which were derived from non-depleted graft cells. T-cell counts and diversity were attributed mostly to newly produced T cells one year after transplant.

As it was prepared, the TCRbeta library received unique molecular identifiers. TCRdb processed the PCR reads anew with MiXCR; each CDR3 protein has one entry. Counted here are 280,000 or so distinct CDR3 sequences, 11% occurring once; the ten biggest clones make up about 20%. This CDR3 spans 16 amino acids. Germline CDR1 is MDHEN and CDR2 is SYDVKM. Material: peripheral blood, obtained 180 days after TCRalphabeta/CD19-depleted stem cell transplant. V usage is TRBV28 and J usage is TRBJ2-4; D may be TRBD1 (5 bases). This clonotype was sampled from a male patient between 2 and 10 years old who had a stem cell transplant for chronic granulomatous disease, so the T cells may come from the graft donor. CDR3 residues: CASSSSWGGAKNLQYF. CDR3 DNA: TGTGCCAGCAGTTCATCCTGGGGTGGGGCCAAAAACCTTCAGTACTTC.